What follows are 10 T cell receptor beta chains derived from one specimen sequenced in a study of cytomegalovirus exposure and HLA in healthy donors. The primer mix had 60 Vbeta and 13 Jbeta primers. Assay used: immunoSEQ multiplex PCR; TCRdb lists only in-frame clones, some missing. The repertoire holds roughly 150,000 clones, with roughly 80% as singletons. Sequencing input: PBMCs. These receptors were obtained from a male donor in good health and CMV-seronegative.

V is TRBV5-6 and J is TRBJ2-7; no clear D gene. The CDR3 has 12 amino acids. V lost 1 base and J 7 bases, leaving 9 bases between the germline ends. Germline-derived CDR1 and CDR2 are SGHDT and YYEEEE. CDR3: CASSLLSAEQYF. CDR3 nucleotide sequence: TGTGCCAGCAGCTTGCTCTCCGCGGAGCAGTACTTC.

V gene TRBV6-1 combines with J gene TRBJ1-2, with TRBD1 matching over 10 bases. Per the germline V gene, CDR1 is MNHNS and CDR2 is SASEGT. This CDR3 has 14 residues. V gave up 6 bases and J gave up 5 bases; unmatched junction bases: 6. DNA for the CDR3: TGTGCCAGCAGCAGAGCGGACAGGGGGTATGGCTACACCTTC. This codes for CASSRADRGYGYTF.

The J gene is TRBJ1-5, the V gene TRBV19; 7 positions agree with TRBD1. The CDR3 covers 15 residues. After removal of 3 bases from V and 4 bases from J, the junction contained 6 bases not matched to a gene. CDR1 and CDR2 from the germline V gene are LNHDA and SQIVND (reference sequence). The DNA for the CDR3 is TGTGCCAGTAGTATCGGGGGACAGAAAAATCAGCCCCAGCATTTT. Translated: CASSIGGQKNQPQHF.

This clone was detected only a few times. The chain links TRBV19 to TRBJ1-2, with TRBD1 matching over 7 bases. Per germline, CDR1 LNHDA and CDR2 SQIVND (reference sequence). The CDR3 totals 17 residues. V was pared by 3 bases and J by 2 bases, with 12 bases of the junction left unmatched. CDR3: CASSMVGTALGNYGYTF. CDR3 nucleotide sequence: TGTGCCAGTAGTATGGTTGGGACAGCTCTTGGGAACTATGGCTACACCTTC.

V gene TRBV27 combines with J gene TRBJ2-7, with 7 bases aligning to TRBD1. This CDR3 contains 15 residues. The V gene end was trimmed by 2 bases and the J gene end by 3 bases; junction bases not matched to a gene: 7. Germline V gives CDR1 MNHEY, CDR2 SMNVEV (reference sequence). The CDR3 DNA sequence: TGTGCCAGCAGTTTACCCGGGACAGTCCTCTACGAGCAGTACTTC. Translating it yields CASSLPGTVLYEQYF.

The chain employs TRBV5-1 and TRBJ2-3, with 9 nucleotides matching TRBD1. The CDR3 sequence is 17 residues long. Unmatched junction bases numbered 10, after V lost 2 bases and J lost 3 bases. Germline CDR1 and CDR2: SGHRS and YFSETQ. CDR3 nucleotide sequence: TGCGCCAGCAGCTTTAACCGAGACAGGGGGGGAACAGATACGCAGTATTTT. Encoded protein: CASSFNRDRGGTDTQYF.

The chain combines TRBV28 with TRBJ2-3, with D perhaps matching TRBD1 (5 bases). Germline values: CDR1 MDHEN, CDR2 SYDVKM. This CDR3 is 16 amino acids long. V lost 5 bases, J lost 3 bases, and 18 bases lay in between. This CDR3 is CASSSSWGPGTDTQYF. Written as DNA, the CDR3 is TGTGCCAGCAGTAGTTCTTGGGGCCCCGGGACAGATACGCAGTATTTT.

CDR3: CASSQAIATGLFF. The CDR3, as DNA: TGCGCCAGCAGCCAAGCGATAGCCACCGGGTTATTCTTT. This chain joins TRBV4-3 and TRBJ1-1; D is unresolved. The CDR3 runs 13 residues. Germline CDR1 LGHNA, CDR2 YSLEER. V gave up 1 base and J gave up 14 bases, with 17 bases separating them.

This clone appeared a few times. The rearrangement joins TRBV9 to TRBJ2-7; possibly TRBD1 for D (6 bases). The CDR3 consists of 15 residues. V shed 0 bases and J shed 6 bases, with 16 bases lying between them. Germline CDR1 and CDR2: SGDLS and YYNGEE. The CDR3 DNA follows: TGTGCCAGCAGCGTAGAGGGACACCTTTTATCCGAGCAGTACTTC. This encodes CASSVEGHLLSEQYF. The whole variable domain, remainder taken from reference TRBV9 and TRBJ2-7, is DSGVTQTPKHLITATGQRVTLRCSPRSGDLSVYWYQQSLDQGLQFLIQYYNGEERAKGNILERFSAQQFPDLHSELNLSSLELGDSALYFCASSVEGHLLSEQYFGPGTRLTVT.

The chain is built from TRBV9 and TRBJ2-5; D gene uncertain. The DNA end is more similar to TRBJ2-7, so the J call may be wrong. The CDR3 runs 15 residues. CDR1 is SGDLS and CDR2 is YYNGEE in the germline V gene. DNA for the CDR3: TGTGCCAGCAGCGTAGAAGGCTACAGCTCCTACGAGCAGTACTTC. Its translation: CASSVEGYSSYEQYF.